These T cell receptor beta chains were read from a single sample in a study of immune evolution from preneoplasia to lung adenocarcinoma. The assay was immunoSEQ multiplex PCR, and TCRdb's table has in-frame clones only and misses some. The profile shows 3,500 to 4,500 clones, 70% to 85% of them singletons. Material for sequencing was FFPE adjacent normal lung tissue. The receptor set was obtained from a person aged 55-79 years with lung adenocarcinoma. The CDR3 runs from the conserved cysteine through the conserved F or W. D genes are given only for firm matches. Rows give clone size only sometimes, using once, few, many, or a class for an expanded clone.

V	J	D	size	DNA	CDR3
TRBV13	TRBJ1-5	TRBD1	-	TGTGCCAGCAGCCTAGGAGGGGGCCGAAGCAATCAGCCCCAGCATTTT	CASSLGGGRSNQPQHF
TRBV5-6	TRBJ2-1	-	-	TGTGCCAGCAGCTTGTTCCGCCTACTACACAATGAGCAGTTCTTC	CASSLFRLLHNEQFF
TRBV2	TRBJ2-7	-	-	TGTGCCAGCAATCATTCGCCGGGACGGCCAATGTTC	CASNHSPGRPMF
TRBV7-8	TRBJ1-5	TRBD1	-	TGTGCCAGCAGCTTAGGGACAGGGGATCAGCCCCAGCATTTT	CASSLGTGDQPQHF
TRBV15	TRBJ1-5	-	-	TGTGCCACCAGCAGGAGAGAGGAAAATCAGCCCCAGCATTTT	CATSRREENQPQHF
TRBV4-1	TRBJ2-3	TRBD1	few	TGCGCCAGCAGCGGGGACAGGCCCACAGATACGCAGTATTTT	CASSGDRPTDTQYF
TRBV30	TRBJ1-6	TRBD1	-	TGTGCCTGGAACCTAAGACAGGGAAGCTCACCCCTCCACTTT	CAWNLRQGSSPLHF
TRBV19	TRBJ1-1	-	-	TGTGCCACCACCTACGGGGCTGAAATGAACACTGAAGCTTTCTTT	CATTYGAEMNTEAFF
TRBV28	TRBJ2-2	-	few	TGTGCCAGCAGTGCCCACAGTGGCACCGGGGAGCTGTTTTTT	CASSAHSGTGELFF
TRBV2	TRBJ2-7	-	-	TGTGCCAGCAGTGTCGCGTTGAGCTCCTACGAGCAGTACTTC	CASSVALSSYEQYF
TRBV5-8	TRBJ1-1	-	-	TGTGCCAGCAGCCCGACGAACACTGAAGCTTTCTTT	CASSPTNTEAFF
TRBV2	TRBJ2-1	TRBD2	-	TGTGCCAGCAGCAAACGGGGGGGTGAGCAGTTCTTC	CASSKRGGEQFF
TRBV7-9	TRBJ1-1	-	-	TGTGCCAGCAGCCAGTTGCAGGGCGGCGCTGAAGCTTTCTTT	CASSQLQGGAEAFF
TRBV28	TRBJ2-3	-	-	TGTGCCAGCAGTTTAGACTTTCGCACAGATACGCAGTATTTT	CASSLDFRTDTQYF
TRBV5-4	TRBJ2-3	-	-	TGTGCCAGCAGCGGCGGAGGGGCAGATACGCAGTATTTT	CASSGGGADTQYF
TRBV7-2	TRBJ2-7	TRBD1	-	TGTGCCAGCAGCCGGACAGGGGGCACGGGCTACGAGCAGTACTTC	CASSRTGGTGYEQYF
TRBV7-3	TRBJ2-2	-	once	TGTGCCAGCAGTCCTAGGAGTTTCGGCACCGGGGAGCTGTTTTTT	CASSPRSFGTGELFF
TRBV18	TRBJ2-3	-	-	TGTGCCAGCTCACCGTTCGAGCGGGTATCGGGAGATACGCAGTATTTT	CASSPFERVSGDTQYF
TRBV10-3	TRBJ2-3	-	-	TGTGCCATCAGTGAGCCGCAGGGTAGCACAGATACGCAGTATTTT	CAISEPQGSTDTQYF
TRBV9	TRBJ1-6	-	-	TGTGCCAGCAGCGTAGAGGGGTCGACGGGCAGGTTAGATTCACCCCTCCACTTT	CASSVEGSTGRLDSPLHF
TRBV11-2	TRBJ1-1	-	once	TGTGCCAGCAGCTTAATGGCGGACACTGAAGCTTTCTTT	CASSLMADTEAFF
TRBV11-2	TRBJ2-7	-	once	TGTGCCAGCAGCTTAGGCCGAGGGCCTCCCTACGAGCAGTACTTC	CASSLGRGPPYEQYF
TRBV7-3	TRBJ2-1	TRBD2	once	TGTGCCAGCAGCATAACTAGCGGGACCTACAATGAGCAGTTCTTC	CASSITSGTYNEQFF
TRBV11-3	TRBJ2-7	-	few	TGTGCCAGCAGCAGTCGGTCGGGGGCCGCCTACGAGCAGTACTTC	CASSSRSGAAYEQYF
TRBV6-5	TRBJ1-5	TRBD1	-	TGTGCCAGCAGTCACAGGGGTAGCGGCAATCAGCCCCAGCATTTT	CASSHRGSGNQPQHF
TRBV6-5	TRBJ1-5	TRBD1	-	TGTGCCAGCAGAGAAACCGGGACAGGCCTACCCCAGCATTTT	CASRETGTGLPQHF
TRBV7-9	TRBJ1-4	-	-	TGTGCCAGCAGCTTCCAGCAGGGTGAAAAACTGTTTTTT	CASSFQQGEKLFF
TRBV9	TRBJ2-7	-	-	TGTGCCAGCAGCCCCGGGATGGGGTTAACCTACGAGCAGTACTTC	CASSPGMGLTYEQYF
TRBV25-1	TRBJ2-5	-	-	TGTGCCAGTCAGGGGTCCTTCCAGTACTTC	CASQGSFQYF
TRBV10-2	TRBJ1-2	-	-	TGCGCCAGCAGCACAGGGCTGGACTATGGCTACACCTTC	CASSTGLDYGYTF
TRBV11-2	TRBJ1-2	-	-	TGTGCCAGCAGCTTAGCTGGGGGTTCAGACTATGGCTACACCTTC	CASSLAGGSDYGYTF
TRBV2	TRBJ1-1	-	-	TGTGCCAGCAATGTTCCGGGGGTGGGGGTCTCCGAAGCTTTCTTT	CASNVPGVGVSEAFF
TRBV30	TRBJ1-5	TRBD1	-	TGTGCCTGGAGCCAGACAGGGGGCGGTCAGCCCCAGCATTTT	CAWSQTGGGQPQHF
TRBV6-5	TRBJ2-7	TRBD2	-	TGTGCCAGCAGCCCTTTTAGCGGGGTCTCCTACGAGCAGTACTTC	CASSPFSGVSYEQYF
TRBV2	TRBJ2-3	TRBD1	-	TGTGCCAGCGAGAAGGACAGGGGCACAGATACGCAGTATTTT	CASEKDRGTDTQYF
TRBV4-1	TRBJ2-5	TRBD2	-	TGCGCCAGCAGCCAAGGAGTAGGGCTAGCGGGAGGATCCCAAGAGACCCAGTACTTC	CASSQGVGLAGGSQETQYF
TRBV9	TRBJ2-1	-	-	TGTGCCAGCAGCGTAGTGGCTCTAACCAATGAGCAGTTCTTC	CASSVVALTNEQFF
TRBV30	TRBJ1-1	-	-	TGTGCCTGGAGCCTTTTAATGAACACTGAAGCTTTCTTT	CAWSLLMNTEAFF
TRBV12-2	TRBJ1-2	-	-	TGTGCAAGTCGCTTACGGCGTAGGGGCTATGGCTACACCTTC	CASRLRRRGYGYTF
TRBV7-8	TRBJ1-1	-	-	TGTGCCAGCAGCTTACGAACGGGTGAAGCTTTCTTT	CASSLRTGEAFF
TRBV7-6	TRBJ2-5	-	-	TGTGCCAGCAGCTTACGTCCGGGTTGGGAGACCCAGTACTTC	CASSLRPGWETQYF
TRBV4-2	TRBJ1-5	-	-	TGTGCCAGCAGCCGTCGACAGGATCAGCCCCAGCATTTT	CASSRRQDQPQHF
TRBV11-3	TRBJ2-5	-	-	TGTGCCAGCAGCTACATAGAGACCCAGTACTTC	CASSYIETQYF
TRBV7-3	TRBJ2-5	TRBD2	few	TGTGCCAGCAGCCTCATAGCGGGAGGGCTGGAGACCCAGTACTTC	CASSLIAGGLETQYF
TRBV29-1	TRBJ1-2	-	-	TGCAGCGTTGATACCTGGGACTATGGCTACACCTTC	CSVDTWDYGYTF
TRBV18	TRBJ1-5	-	few	TGTGCCAGCTCACCAGAGGGGGTACCAAATCAGCCCCAGCATTTT	CASSPEGVPNQPQHF
TRBV29-1	TRBJ2-3	-	few	TGCAGCGTTGGTGGAGATACGCAGTATTTT	CSVGGDTQYF
TRBV7-9	TRBJ2-7	TRBD2	-	TGTGCCAGCAGCTTAGGAGGACTAGCGGGCCTCTCCTACGAGCAGTACTTC	CASSLGGLAGLSYEQYF
TRBV5-4	TRBJ1-2	-	-	TGTGCCAGCAACCGGGACTCTAACTATGGCTACACCTTC	CASNRDSNYGYTF
TRBV2	TRBJ1-3	TRBD1	-	TGTGCCAGCAGGAGAAACAGGGGGCAAGAAAACACCATATATTTT	CASRRNRGQENTIYF
TRBV7-3	TRBJ2-3	TRBD1	-	TGTGCCAGCAGCTTAAGGGACAGGGCCACAGATACGCAGTATTTT	CASSLRDRATDTQYF
TRBV6-5	TRBJ1-2	-	-	TGTGCCAGCAGTTCTCCTACAGCTAACTATGGCTACACCTTC	CASSSPTANYGYTF
TRBV9	TRBJ2-7	TRBD2	-	TGTGCCAGCAGCGTAGGTGCGGGAGGAAGGGAGCAGTACTTC	CASSVGAGGREQYF
TRBV4-3	TRBJ1-4	-	-	TGCGCCAGCAGCCAAGGCTCCCAGGGCCATAATGAAAAACTGTTTTTT	CASSQGSQGHNEKLFF
TRBV5-4	TRBJ1-5	TRBD1	-	TGTGCCAGCAGCTTACAGGGGGCTATCAATCAGCCCCAGCATTTT	CASSLQGAINQPQHF
TRBV7-7	TRBJ2-1	TRBD1	-	TGTGCTAGCAGCATCGGGACAGGGGGTCTTCTTGAGCAGTTCTTC	CASSIGTGGLLEQFF
TRBV5-6	TRBJ2-1	TRBD2	-	TGTGCCAGCAGCTTGAGTCTAGCGGGGCACAATGAGCAGTTCTTC	CASSLSLAGHNEQFF
TRBV29-1	TRBJ2-3	-	-	TGCAGCGTGACCCAGGACTTGAAAGATACGCAGTATTTT	CSVTQDLKDTQYF
TRBV2	TRBJ1-2	-	-	TGTGCCAGCAGTGAATTGGGGGGTGGCTACACCTTC	CASSELGGGYTF